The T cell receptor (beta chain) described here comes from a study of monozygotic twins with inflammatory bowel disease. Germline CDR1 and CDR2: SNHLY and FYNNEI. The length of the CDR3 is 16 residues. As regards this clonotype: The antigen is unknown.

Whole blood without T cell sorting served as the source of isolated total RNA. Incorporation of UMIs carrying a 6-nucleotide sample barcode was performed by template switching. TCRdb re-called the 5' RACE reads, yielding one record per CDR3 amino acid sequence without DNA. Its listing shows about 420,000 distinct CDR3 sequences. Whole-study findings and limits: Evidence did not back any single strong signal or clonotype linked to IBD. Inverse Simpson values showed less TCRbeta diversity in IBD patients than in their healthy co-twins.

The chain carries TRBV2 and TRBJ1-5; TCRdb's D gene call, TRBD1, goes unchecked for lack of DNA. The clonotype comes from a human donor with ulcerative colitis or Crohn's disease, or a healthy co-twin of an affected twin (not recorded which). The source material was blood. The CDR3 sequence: CASSERTGVSNQPQHF. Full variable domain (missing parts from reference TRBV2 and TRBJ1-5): EPEVTQTPSHQVTQMGQEVILRCVPISNHLYFYWYRQILGQKVEFLVSFYNNEISEKSEIFDDQFSVERPDGSNFTLKIRSTKLEDSAMYFCASSERTGVSNQPQHFGDGTRLSIL.